Here is one T cell receptor (beta chain) with its context. The antigen remains unidentified. Germline lookup yields CDR1 SGHRS and CDR2 YFSETQ. The V gene lost 5 bases and the J gene lost 6 bases, with 12 bases spanning the gap. There are 12 residues in the CDR3. These data are taken from a study of brain T cells in children with intractable seizures. Study results and caveats: HCMV serostatus was not known, and viral specificity came from CDR3 similarity only. Among the top 50 brain clones were public and private clonotypes.

Surgery cases with the highest brain T cell transcript signatures were chosen for sequencing. Before surgery, patients took at least one anti-epileptic drug. The assay was immunoSEQ multiplex PCR, and TCRdb's table has in-frame clones only and misses some. The sample includes roughly 8,700 clones, 69% of them seen just once. The rearrangement links TRBV5-1 to TRBJ2-7; D gene uncertain. This material consisted of resected brain tissue, taken at surgery. The TCR originated in a girl between 2 and 10 years old with tuberous sclerosis and intractable seizures. The CDR3, as DNA: TGCGCCAGCAGGGCTACAACGGGCGAGCAGTACGTC. Encoded protein: CASRATTGEQYV.